This T cell receptor (beta chain) came from a study of graft-versus-host responses after intestinal transplantation. Across the study: Recipients across the board were started on anti-thymocyte globulin induction, then kept on tacrolimus and steroids for roughly 3 years.

The method was immunoSEQ multiplex PCR; TCRdb's version includes in-frame clones alone and lacks a portion of them. The sample consists of 75,000 to 100,000 clones, 80% to 95% of them appearing once. To note about this clone: As yet, its antigen is unknown.

Study results and limitations: Patients who carried graft-donor T cell macrochimerism also had high graft-versus-host to host-versus-graft clonal ratios in their allografts. Circulating GvH clone levels at their peak were associated with HvG declines (early post-transplant). The marrow of recipients harbored GvH clones, and ileum or blood showed some of them first.

Germline CDR1 PRHDT, CDR2 FYEKMQ (reference sequence). V lost 6 bases and J lost 4; bases outside the gene matches: 5. This CDR3 comprises 15 residues. Sequencing was performed on PBMCs, taken roughly 410 days after intestinal transplant. The J gene is TRBJ2-3, the V gene TRBV13; 12 bases are a match to TRBD2. The receptor's source is a human patient who received an intestinal transplant, so some T cells may come from the graft donor. The CDR3 loop reads CASSLAGGFPDTQYF. The CDR3 DNA follows: TGTGCCAGCAGTCTAGCGGGGGGGTTCCCAGATACGCAGTATTTT.